This TCR beta chain stems from a study of blood T cell repertoires in COVID-19. About the research overall: From T cells, B-cell-depleted T cells, or PBMCs came the material, which was cDNA or gDNA.

Generated by immunoSEQ multiplex PCR, the TCRdb table keeps only in-frame clones and is missing some. The sample consists of about 330,000 clones, about 90% of them appearing once. This CDR3 comprises 16 residues. Germline assignment: CDR1 SGDLS and CDR2 YYNGEE. The V segment lost 2 bases and the J segment 8 bases; nucleotides outside the gene matches: 13. Participants' reported clinical history set cohort assignment. The chain has TRBV9 and TRBJ1-2; 9 bases agree with TRBD1. The sequencing input was PBMCs or T cells enriched from blood (not recorded which). The clonotype comes from a woman between 25 and 40 years old who had recovered from COVID-19. For the CDR3, the DNA is TGTGCCAGCAGCGTGTCCGGGACAGGGTCCGGAAGCGGCTACACCTTC. Its translation is CASSVSGTGSGSGYTF.